This T cell receptor beta chain was observed in a study of blood T cell repertoires in COVID-19. Sequencing used immunoSEQ multiplex PCR; TCRdb keeps in-frame clones, though not all of them. The sample holds about 140,000 clones; around 81% are singletons and the top ten take 7.5% to 9%. The CDR3 runs 14 residues. The V end lost 6 bases, the J end lost 0 bases, and 11 bases lay between the germline ends. The germline gives CDR1 MNHEY, CDR2 SVGAGI. The receptor comes from a human donor in a cohort sampled during active COVID-19. The chain is built from TRBV6-5 and TRBJ1-1; no clear D gene. The sample comprised peripheral blood. The CDR3 here is CASSLDTLNTEAFF. The CDR3 DNA reads as TGTGCCAGCAGCCTCGACACGTTGAACACTGAAGCTTTCTTT.